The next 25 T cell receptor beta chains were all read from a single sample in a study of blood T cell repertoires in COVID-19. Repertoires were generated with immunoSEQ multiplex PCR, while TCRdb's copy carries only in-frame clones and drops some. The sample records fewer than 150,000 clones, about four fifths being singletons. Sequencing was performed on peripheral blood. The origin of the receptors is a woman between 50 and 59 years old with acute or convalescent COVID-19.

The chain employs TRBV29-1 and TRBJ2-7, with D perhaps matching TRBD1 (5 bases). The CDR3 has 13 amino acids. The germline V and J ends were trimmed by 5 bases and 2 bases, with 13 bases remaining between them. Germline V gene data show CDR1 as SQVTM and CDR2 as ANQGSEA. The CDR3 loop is CSVTMDTAYEQYF. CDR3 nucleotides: TGCAGCGTTACGATGGACACGGCCTACGAGCAGTACTTC.

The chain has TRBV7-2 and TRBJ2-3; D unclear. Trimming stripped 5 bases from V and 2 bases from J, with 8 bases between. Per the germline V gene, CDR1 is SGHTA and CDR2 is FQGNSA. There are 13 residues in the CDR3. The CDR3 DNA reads TGTGCCAGCAGCCCCAGGAACACAGATACGCAGTATTTT. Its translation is CASSPRNTDTQYF.

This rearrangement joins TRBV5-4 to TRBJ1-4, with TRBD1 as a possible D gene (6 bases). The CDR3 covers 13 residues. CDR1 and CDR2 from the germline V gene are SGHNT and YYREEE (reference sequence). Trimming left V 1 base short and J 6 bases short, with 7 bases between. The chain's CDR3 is CASSLTGYEKLFF. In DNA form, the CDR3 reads TGTGCCAGCAGCTTGACAGGGTATGAAAAACTGTTTTTT. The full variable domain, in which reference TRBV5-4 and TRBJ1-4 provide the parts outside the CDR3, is ETGVTQSPTHLIKTRGQQVTLRCSSQSGHNTVSWYQQALGQGPQFIFQYYREEENGRGNFPPRFSGLQFPNYSSELNVNALELDDSALYLCASSLTGYEKLFFGSGTQLSVL.

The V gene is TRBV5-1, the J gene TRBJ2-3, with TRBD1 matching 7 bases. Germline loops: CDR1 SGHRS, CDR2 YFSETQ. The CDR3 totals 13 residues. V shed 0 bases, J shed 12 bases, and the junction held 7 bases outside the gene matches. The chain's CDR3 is CASSLGDREFQYF. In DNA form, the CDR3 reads TGCGCCAGCAGCTTGGGTGACAGGGAGTTCCAGTATTTT. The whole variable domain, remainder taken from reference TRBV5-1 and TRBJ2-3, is KAGVTQTPRYLIKTRGQQVTLSCSPISGHRSVSWYQQTPGQGLQFLFEYFSETQRNKGNFPGRFSGRQFSNSRSEMNVSTLELGDSALYLCASSLGDREFQYFGPGTRLTVL.

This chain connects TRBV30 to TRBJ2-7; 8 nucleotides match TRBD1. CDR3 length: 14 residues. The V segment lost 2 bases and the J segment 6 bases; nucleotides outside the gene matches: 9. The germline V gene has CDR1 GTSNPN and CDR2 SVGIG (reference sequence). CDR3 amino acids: CAWSPAFDRGEQYF. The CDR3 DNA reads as TGTGCCTGGAGTCCAGCCTTTGACAGGGGCGAGCAGTACTTC.

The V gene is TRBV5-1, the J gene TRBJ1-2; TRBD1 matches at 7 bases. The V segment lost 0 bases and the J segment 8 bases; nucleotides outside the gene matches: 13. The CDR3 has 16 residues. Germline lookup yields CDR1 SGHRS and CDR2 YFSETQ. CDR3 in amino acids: CASSLARQGPREGYTF. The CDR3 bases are TGCGCCAGCAGCTTGGCACGACAGGGTCCTCGAGAAGGCTACACCTTC.

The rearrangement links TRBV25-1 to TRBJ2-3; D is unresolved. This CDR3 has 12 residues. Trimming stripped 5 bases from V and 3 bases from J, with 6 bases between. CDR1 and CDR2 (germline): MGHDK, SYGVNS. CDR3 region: CASSWQTDTQYF. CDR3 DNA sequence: TGTGCCAGCAGTTGGCAGACAGATACGCAGTATTTT.

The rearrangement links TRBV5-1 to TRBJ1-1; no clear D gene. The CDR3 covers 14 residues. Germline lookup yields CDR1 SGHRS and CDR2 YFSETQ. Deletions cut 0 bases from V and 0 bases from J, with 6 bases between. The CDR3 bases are TGCGCCAGCAGCTTGGACGGGATGAACACTGAAGCTTTCTTT. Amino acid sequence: CASSLDGMNTEAFF.

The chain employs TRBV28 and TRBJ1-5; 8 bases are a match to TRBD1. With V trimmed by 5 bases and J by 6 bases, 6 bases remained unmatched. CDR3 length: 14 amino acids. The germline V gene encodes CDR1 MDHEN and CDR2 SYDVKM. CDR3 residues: CASSPGQGSQPQHF. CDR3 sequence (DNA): TGTGCCAGCAGTCCCGGACAGGGCAGTCAGCCCCAGCATTTT.

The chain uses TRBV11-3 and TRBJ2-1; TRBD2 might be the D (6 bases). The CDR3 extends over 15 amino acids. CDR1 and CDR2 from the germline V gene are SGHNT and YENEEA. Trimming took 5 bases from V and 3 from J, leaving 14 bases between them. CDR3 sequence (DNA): TGTGCCAGCAGCCCCGGCGGGGTCGGCTACAATGAGCAGTTCTTC. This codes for CASSPGGVGYNEQFF.

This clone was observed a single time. DNA of the CDR3: TGTGCCAGCAGGATATCGACAGGAGTCTCCTACGAGCAGTACTTC. Protein: CASRISTGVSYEQYF. The J gene is TRBJ2-7, the V gene TRBV6-5, with D perhaps matching TRBD1 (6 bases). Germline assignment: CDR1 MNHEY and CDR2 SVGAGI. This CDR3 has 15 residues. Between the trimmed V and J ends, which lost 6 bases and 0 bases, there was a span of 15 bases.

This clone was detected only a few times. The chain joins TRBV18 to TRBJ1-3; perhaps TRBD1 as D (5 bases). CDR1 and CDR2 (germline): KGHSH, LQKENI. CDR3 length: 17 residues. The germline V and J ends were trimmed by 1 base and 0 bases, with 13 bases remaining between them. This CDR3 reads CASSPQRQTNSGNTIYF. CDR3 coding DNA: TGTGCCAGCTCACCACAACGACAGACAAACTCTGGAAACACCATATATTTT.

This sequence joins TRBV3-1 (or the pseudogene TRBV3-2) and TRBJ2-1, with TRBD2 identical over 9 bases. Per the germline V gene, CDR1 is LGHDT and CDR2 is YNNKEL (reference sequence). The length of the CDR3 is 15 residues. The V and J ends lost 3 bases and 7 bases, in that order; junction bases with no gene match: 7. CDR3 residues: CASSQTSGFGNEQFF. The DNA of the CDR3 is TGTGCCAGCAGCCAGACTAGCGGCTTCGGAAATGAGCAGTTCTTC.

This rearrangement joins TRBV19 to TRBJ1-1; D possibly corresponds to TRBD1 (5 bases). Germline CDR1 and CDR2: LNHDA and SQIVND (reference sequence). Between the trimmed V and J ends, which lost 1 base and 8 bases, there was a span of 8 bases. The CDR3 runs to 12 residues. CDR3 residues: CASSIAAGEAFF. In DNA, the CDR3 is TGTGCCAGTAGTATAGCGGCAGGGGAAGCTTTCTTT.

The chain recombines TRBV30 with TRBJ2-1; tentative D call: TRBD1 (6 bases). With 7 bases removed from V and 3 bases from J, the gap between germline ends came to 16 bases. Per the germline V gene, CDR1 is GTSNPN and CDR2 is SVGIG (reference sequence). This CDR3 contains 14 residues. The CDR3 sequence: CASNQGNVYNEQFF. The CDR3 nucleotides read TGTGCCTCGAATCAGGGGAACGTCTACAATGAGCAGTTCTTC. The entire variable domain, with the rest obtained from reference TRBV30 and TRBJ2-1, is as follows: SQTIHQWPATLVQPVGSPLSLECTVEGTSNPNLYWYRQAAGRGLQLLFYSVGIGQISSEVPQNLSASRPQDRQFILSSKKLLLSDSGFYLCASNQGNVYNEQFFGPGTRLTVL.

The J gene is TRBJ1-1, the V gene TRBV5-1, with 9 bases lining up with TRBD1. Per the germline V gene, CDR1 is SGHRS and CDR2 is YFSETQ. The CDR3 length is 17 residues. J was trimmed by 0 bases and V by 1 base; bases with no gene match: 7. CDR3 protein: CASSLSYRGRMNTEAFF. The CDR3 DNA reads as TGCGCCAGCAGCTTGTCCTACAGGGGGCGAATGAACACTGAAGCTTTCTTT.

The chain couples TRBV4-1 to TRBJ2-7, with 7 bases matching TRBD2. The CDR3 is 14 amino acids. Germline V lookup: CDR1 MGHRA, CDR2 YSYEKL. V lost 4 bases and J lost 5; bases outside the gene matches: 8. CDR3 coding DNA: TGCGCCAGCAGCCGGGAGCGGGACTACAACGAGCAGTACTTC. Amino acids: CASSRERDYNEQYF.

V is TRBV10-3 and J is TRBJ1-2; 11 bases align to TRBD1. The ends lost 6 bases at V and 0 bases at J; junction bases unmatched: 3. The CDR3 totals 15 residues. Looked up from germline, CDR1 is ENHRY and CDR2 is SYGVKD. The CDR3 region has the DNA TGTGCCATCAGGACGGGACAGGGGGCTAACTATGGCTACACCTTC. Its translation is CAIRTGQGANYGYTF.

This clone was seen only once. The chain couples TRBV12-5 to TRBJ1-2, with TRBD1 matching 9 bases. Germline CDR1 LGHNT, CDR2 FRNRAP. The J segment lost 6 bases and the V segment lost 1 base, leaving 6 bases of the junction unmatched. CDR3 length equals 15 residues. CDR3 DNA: TGTGCTAGTGGTTTGGCACCGGGACAGGGAAATGGCTACACCTTC. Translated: CASGLAPGQGNGYTF.

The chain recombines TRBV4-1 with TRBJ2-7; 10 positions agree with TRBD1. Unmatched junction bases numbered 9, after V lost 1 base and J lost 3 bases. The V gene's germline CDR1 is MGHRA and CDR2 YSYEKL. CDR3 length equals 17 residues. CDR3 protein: CASSQGHRGTGDYEQYF. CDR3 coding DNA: TGCGCCAGCAGCCAAGGACATAGAGGGACAGGGGACTACGAGCAGTACTTC.

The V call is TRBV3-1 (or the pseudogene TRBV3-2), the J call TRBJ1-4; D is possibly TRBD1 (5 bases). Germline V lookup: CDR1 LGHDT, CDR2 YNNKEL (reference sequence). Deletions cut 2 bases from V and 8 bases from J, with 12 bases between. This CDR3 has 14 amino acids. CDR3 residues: CASSQTIREEKLFF. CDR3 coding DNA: TGTGCCAGCAGCCAAACTATCAGGGAAGAAAAACTGTTTTTT.

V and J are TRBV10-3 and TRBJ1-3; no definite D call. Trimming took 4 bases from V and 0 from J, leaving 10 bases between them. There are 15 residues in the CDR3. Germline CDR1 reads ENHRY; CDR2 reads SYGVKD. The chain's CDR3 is CAISGEGPSGNTIYF. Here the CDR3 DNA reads TGTGCCATCAGTGGAGAGGGCCCCTCTGGAAACACCATATATTTT.

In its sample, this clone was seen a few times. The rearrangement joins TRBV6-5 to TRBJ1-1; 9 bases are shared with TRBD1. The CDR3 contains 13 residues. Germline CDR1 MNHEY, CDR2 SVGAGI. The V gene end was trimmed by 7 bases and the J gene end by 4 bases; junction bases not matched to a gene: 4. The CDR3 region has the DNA TGTGCCAGCACCAGACAGGGGGGCACTGAAGCTTTCTTT. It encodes CASTRQGGTEAFF.

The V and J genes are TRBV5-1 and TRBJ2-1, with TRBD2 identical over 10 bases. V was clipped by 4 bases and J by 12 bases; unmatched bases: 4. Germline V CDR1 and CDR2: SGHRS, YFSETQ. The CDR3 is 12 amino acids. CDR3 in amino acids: CASSEGTSAQFF. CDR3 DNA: TGCGCCAGCAGCGAAGGGACTAGCGCGCAGTTCTTC. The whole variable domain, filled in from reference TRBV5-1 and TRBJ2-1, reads KAGVTQTPRYLIKTRGQQVTLSCSPISGHRSVSWYQQTPGQGLQFLFEYFSETQRNKGNFPGRFSGRQFSNSRSEMNVSTLELGDSALYLCASSEGTSAQFFGPGTRLTVL.

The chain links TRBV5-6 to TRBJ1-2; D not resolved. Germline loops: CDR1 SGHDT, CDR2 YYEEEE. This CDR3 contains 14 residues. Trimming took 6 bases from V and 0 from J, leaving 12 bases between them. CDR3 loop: CASTMIVANYGYTF. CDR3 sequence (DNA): TGTGCCAGCACCATGATAGTAGCTAACTATGGCTACACCTTC.